The T cell receptor (beta chain) under discussion was sequenced for a study of post-analysis software for immune sequencing data. cDNA libraries for TCR beta contained unique molecular identifiers. TCRdb fed the PCR reads into MiXCR, producing one record per CDR3 protein. In the table there are under 200,000 distinct CDR3 sequences, around 36% of which are singletons. This TCR was recovered from a girl between 10 and 17 years old with multiple sclerosis. The sample consisted of blood, taken after autologous hematopoietic stem cell transplantation.

The CDR3 is CASSFSSGVEQYF. As DNA, the CDR3 is TGTGCCAGCAGTTTCTCGTCTGGTGTGGAGCAGTACTTC. This chain connects TRBV28 to TRBJ2-5; D is ambiguous. Germline CDR1 MDHEN, CDR2 SYDVKM. Trimming took off 3 bases at V and 11 bases at J, with 16 bases between the two ends. This CDR3 comprises 13 residues.